The 19 T cell receptor beta chains given below trace back to one sample, sequenced in a study of blood T cell repertoires in COVID-19. Assay: immunoSEQ multiplex PCR; the TCRdb copy retains only in-frame clones and omits some. Of nearly 50,000 clones detected, about 85% appear once; the ten largest clones hold around 14%. Input material: peripheral blood. Receptors originate from a human donor in a cohort sampled during active COVID-19.

V is TRBV10-3 and J is TRBJ2-2, with TRBD2 identical over 12 bases. CDR3 length equals 17 residues. V trimming: 11 bases; J trimming: 1 base; junction bases outside the gene matches: 11. CDR1 is ENHRY, CDR2 SYGVKD, per germline. The CDR3, as DNA: TGTGCCTCCAAGGGGACTAGCGGGTCATTGAACACCGGGGAGCTGTTTTTT. As protein: CASKGTSGSLNTGELFF.

The genes are TRBV14 and TRBJ2-2, with 8 nucleotides matching TRBD2. V gave up 4 bases and J gave up 7 bases; unmatched junction bases: 5. The CDR3 has 14 amino acids. Germline CDR1 SGHDN, CDR2 FVKESK. CDR3 region: CASSPGGHVGELFF. CDR3 coding DNA: TGTGCCAGCAGCCCGGGGGGGCATGTCGGGGAGCTGTTTTTT.

The V call is TRBV5-1, the J call TRBJ2-7, with 7 nucleotides matching TRBD1. The V gene's germline CDR1 is SGHRS and CDR2 YFSETQ. After removal of 4 bases from V and 6 bases from J, the junction contained 10 bases not matched to a gene. CDR3 length equals 14 residues. The CDR3 coding sequence is TGCGCCAGCAGCCAAGTAGACAGGGTTGGCGAGCAGTACTTC. Its protein is CASSQVDRVGEQYF.

The chain employs TRBV2 and TRBJ1-2; 9 bases fit TRBD1. With 7 bases clipped from V and 10 bases from J, the junction kept 10 bases outside the gene matches. Germline lookup yields CDR1 SNHLY and CDR2 FYNNEI. CDR3 length: 13 residues. CDR3 sequence reads: CASNTGTGFAYTF. CDR3 in DNA: TGTGCCAGCAACACCGGGACAGGGTTCGCCTACACCTTC.

The rearrangement joins TRBV5-1 to TRBJ1-2; TRBD1 might be the D (6 bases). The germline V and J ends were trimmed by 2 bases and 5 bases, with 13 bases remaining between them. The CDR3 totals 14 residues. Germline V gene data show CDR1 as SGHRS and CDR2 as YFSETQ. CDR3 in amino acids: CASSFEGGKYGYTF. For the CDR3, the DNA is TGCGCCAGCAGCTTTGAGGGGGGGAAATATGGCTACACCTTC. Full variable domain (missing parts from reference TRBV5-1 and TRBJ1-2): KAGVTQTPRYLIKTRGQQVTLSCSPISGHRSVSWYQQTPGQGLQFLFEYFSETQRNKGNFPGRFSGRQFSNSRSEMNVSTLELGDSALYLCASSFEGGKYGYTFGSGTRLTVV.

The rearrangement links TRBV3-1 (or the pseudogene TRBV3-2) to TRBJ1-4, with 8 bases fitting TRBD1. Per the germline V gene, CDR1 is LGHDT and CDR2 is YNNKEL (reference sequence). The CDR3 extends over 14 amino acids. Losses at the gene ends were 2 bases for V and 5 bases for J; bases not matched to a gene: 1. The CDR3 loop reads CASSQRTGNEKLFF. CDR3 nucleotide sequence: TGTGCCAGCAGCCAAAGGACAGGGAATGAAAAACTGTTTTTT.

The rearrangement links TRBV30 to TRBJ2-1, with TRBD2 matching over 13 bases. The CDR3 runs to 16 residues. After removal of 2 bases from V and 9 bases from J, the junction contained 10 bases not matched to a gene. CDR1 is GTSNPN and CDR2 is SVGIG in the germline V gene (reference sequence). CDR3 sequence: CAWSLQLAGGHVEQFF. In nucleotides, the CDR3 is TGTGCCTGGAGTCTACAACTAGCGGGGGGGCATGTTGAGCAGTTCTTC. Drawing the rest from reference TRBV30 and TRBJ2-1, the complete variable domain is SQTIHQWPATLVQPVGSPLSLECTVEGTSNPNLYWYRQAAGRGLQLLFYSVGIGQISSEVPQNLSASRPQDRQFILSSKKLLLSDSGFYLCAWSLQLAGGHVEQFFGPGTRLTVL.

The rearrangement uses TRBV25-1 and TRBJ1-1, with 7 bases identical to TRBD1. The germline CDR1 and CDR2 sequences are MGHDK and SYGVNS. The CDR3 contains 13 residues. The V gene end was trimmed by 1 base and the J gene end by 4 bases; junction bases not matched to a gene: 0. The CDR3, as DNA: TGTGCCAGCAGTGAATGGACAGGCACTGAAGCTTTCTTT. As protein: CASSEWTGTEAFF.

J is TRBJ1-4 and V is TRBV12-3 or TRBV12-4; tentatively, D is TRBD1 (5 bases). V lost 9 bases, J lost 5 bases, and 7 bases lay in between. The CDR3 has 11 amino acids. DNA of the CDR3: TGTGCCAGTCAGGGAAATGAAAAACTGTTTTTT. Protein product: CASQGNEKLFF.

This chain links TRBV7-9 with TRBJ1-1; 7 nucleotides align to TRBD1. The CDR3 length is 12 residues. Germline lookup yields CDR1 SEHNR and CDR2 FQNEAQ (reference sequence). V shed 5 bases and J 12 bases; nucleotides not matched to a gene: 9. The CDR3 DNA reads TGTGCCAGCAGCGGAGCAGGGGGAAGGACTTTCTTT. It encodes CASSGAGGRTFF.

V and J are TRBV6-6 and TRBJ2-1, with TRBD2 identical over 12 bases. The CDR3 is made up of 15 amino acids. Per germline, CDR1 MNHNY and CDR2 SVGAGI (reference sequence). V lost 5 bases, J lost 8 bases, and 7 bases stayed unmatched. The CDR3 loop reads CASSPSGRAVDEQFF. The CDR3 DNA sequence: TGTGCCAGCAGTCCTAGCGGGAGGGCCGTAGATGAGCAGTTCTTC.

V gene TRBV18 combines with J gene TRBJ2-2; D call uncertain. The CDR3 consists of 14 residues. CDR1 is KGHSH, CDR2 LQKENI, per germline. The V gene lost 6 bases and the J gene lost 0 bases, with 8 bases spanning the gap. The CDR3 DNA follows: TGTGCCAGCTCTACAGCATCGAACACCGGGGAGCTGTTTTTT. Translated, it gives CASSTASNTGELFF.

This rearrangement joins TRBV6-4 to TRBJ1-2; D gene ambiguous. Trimming shortened V by 3 bases and J by 1 base, and 3 bases separated the two germline ends. Germline CDR1 and CDR2: MRHNA and SNTAGT. The CDR3 is 12 residues long. The CDR3 reads CASSDNNYGYTF. The CDR3 DNA is TGTGCCAGCAGTGATAATAACTATGGCTACACCTTC.

The rearrangement uses TRBV4-1 and TRBJ1-1; D is unclear. CDR1 and CDR2 from the germline V gene are MGHRA and YSYEKL. CDR3 size: 15 residues. Trimming shortened V by 1 base and J by 2 bases, and 11 bases separated the two germline ends. CDR3 DNA sequence: TGCGCCAGCAGCCAAGTGGGGAGACTTAACACTGAAGCTTTCTTT. Its translation: CASSQVGRLNTEAFF.

With regard to this clone: The junction departs from the called germline gene at one end, perhaps through a read error. The chain recombines TRBV18 with TRBJ2-5, with D tentatively TRBD1 (6 bases). Germline CDR1 reads KGHSH; CDR2 reads LQKENI. The CDR3 length is 11 residues. CDR3 nucleotides: TGTGCCAGCTCACCCGGACAGAACCCGAACTTC. This gives the protein CASSPGQNPNF.

V gene TRBV10-3 combines with J gene TRBJ2-6; D is perhaps TRBD2 (7 bases). The germline V gene encodes CDR1 ENHRY and CDR2 SYGVKD. Trimming took off 3 bases at V and 0 bases at J, with 15 bases between the two ends. The CDR3 is 18 amino acids. The chain's CDR3 is CAISEGTTGTSGANVLTF. The DNA of the CDR3 is TGTGCCATCAGTGAAGGGACTACAGGGACCTCTGGGGCCAACGTCCTGACTTTC.

This sequence joins TRBV6-6 and TRBJ2-1; the D is unclear. Trimming shortened V by 5 bases and J by 8 bases, and 13 bases separated the two germline ends. Germline CDR1 MNHNY, CDR2 SVGAGI (reference sequence). The length of the CDR3 is 13 residues. The CDR3 protein is CASSKPSDHEQFF. The CDR3, as DNA: TGTGCCAGCAGTAAGCCAAGCGACCATGAGCAGTTCTTC.

The chain links TRBV3-1 (or the pseudogene TRBV3-2) to TRBJ2-3; no firm D call. CDR3 size: 13 residues. CDR1 and CDR2 from the germline V gene are LGHDT and YNNKEL (reference sequence). The V end lost 2 bases, the J end lost 4 bases, and 7 bases lay between the germline ends. CDR3 in DNA: TGTGCCAGCAGCCAACCTGGAGCAGATACGCAGTATTTT. It codes for CASSQPGADTQYF.

The chain uses TRBV7-9 and TRBJ2-1; 8 bases are shared with TRBD1. From germline, CDR1 is SEHNR and CDR2 FQNEAQ (reference sequence). There are 16 residues in the CDR3. After removal of 1 base from V and 8 bases from J, the junction contained 10 bases not matched to a gene. The CDR3 sequence is CASSLDPQGAIDEQFF. In DNA form, the CDR3 reads TGTGCCAGCAGCTTAGACCCCCAGGGGGCTATCGATGAGCAGTTCTTC. The full variable domain, in which reference TRBV7-9 and TRBJ2-1 provide the parts outside the CDR3, is DTGVSQNPRHKITKRGQNVTFRCDPISEHNRLYWYRQTLGQGPEFLTYFQNEAQLEKSRLLSDRFSAERPKGSFSTLEIQRTEQGDSAMYLCASSLDPQGAIDEQFFGPGTRLTVL.